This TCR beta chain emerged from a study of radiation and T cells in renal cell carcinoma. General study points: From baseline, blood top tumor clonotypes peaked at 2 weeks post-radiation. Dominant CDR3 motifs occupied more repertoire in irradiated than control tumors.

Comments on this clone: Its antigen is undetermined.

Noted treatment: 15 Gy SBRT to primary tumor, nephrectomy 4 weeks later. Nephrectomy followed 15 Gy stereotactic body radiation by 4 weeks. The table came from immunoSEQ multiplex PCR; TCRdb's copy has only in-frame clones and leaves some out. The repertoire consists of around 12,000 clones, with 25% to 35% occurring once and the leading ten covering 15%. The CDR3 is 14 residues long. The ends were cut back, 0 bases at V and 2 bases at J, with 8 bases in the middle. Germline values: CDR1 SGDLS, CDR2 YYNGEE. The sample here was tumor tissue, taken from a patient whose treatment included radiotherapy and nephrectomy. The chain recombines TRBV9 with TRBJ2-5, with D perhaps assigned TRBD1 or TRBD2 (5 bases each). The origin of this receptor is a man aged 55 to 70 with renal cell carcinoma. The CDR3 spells CASSVAREQETQYF. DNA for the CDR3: TGTGCCAGCAGCGTAGCCAGGGAGCAAGAGACCCAGTACTTC.